Shown below are 30 T cell receptor beta chains from a single sample sequenced in a study of identical twins. TCRdb used MiXCR to reprocess the 5' RACE reads, holding one entry per CDR3 protein. The sample holds approximately 500,000 distinct CDR3 sequences, roughly a quarter seen once. Separately, the same data were catalogued under a study of T cells expressing NK-cell markers.

Sequences were obtained from CD4+ T cells sorted from blood. The source of these receptors is a woman aged 18-35 years in good health.

The chain has TRBV7-8 and TRBJ2-1; 8 bases are shared with TRBD2. Unmatched junction bases numbered 5, after V lost 4 bases and J lost 6 bases. Germline CDR1 reads SGHVS; CDR2 reads FQNEAQ. The CDR3 runs to 14 residues. The CDR3 nucleotides are TGTGCCAGCAGCTCCGGGGGGGCCTTCAATGAGCAGTTCTTC. Translated, it gives CASSSGGAFNEQFF.

The chain uses TRBV7-9 and TRBJ2-2, with TRBD1 matching 10 bases. The CDR3 covers 15 residues. Germline lookup yields CDR1 SEHNR and CDR2 FQNEAQ (reference sequence). The junction had 6 bases not matched to a gene; V was cut back by 5 bases and J by 6 bases. The CDR3 region is CASSRDRGQPGELFF. CDR3 bases: TGTGCCAGCAGCCGTGACAGGGGGCAGCCCGGGGAGCTGTTTTTT.

This clonotype appeared a few times. This chain joins TRBV11-2 and TRBJ2-1; 12 bases align to TRBD2. There are 15 residues in the CDR3. V shed 8 bases, J shed 4 bases, and the junction held 6 bases outside the gene matches. From germline, CDR1 is SGHAT and CDR2 FQNNGV. CDR3 bases: TGTGCCAGCGGCGGACTAGCGGGACAGTACAATGAGCAGTTCTTC. Protein product: CASGGLAGQYNEQFF.

The rearrangement joins TRBV12-3 or TRBV12-4 to TRBJ2-3; TRBD1 aligns across 8 bases. V dropped 3 bases and J dropped 11; count of bases not matched to a gene: 16. The CDR3 spans 16 residues. As DNA, the CDR3 is TGTGCCAGCAGTTTGTCCCGGGACAGGACGCGATATGTGCAGTATTTT. Translation: CASSLSRDRTRYVQYF.

This clonotype showed up just a few times. CDR3 residues: CAISEGLYNEQFF. The CDR3 bases are TGTGCCATCAGTGAGGGGCTCTACAATGAGCAGTTCTTC. The chain is built from TRBV10-3 and TRBJ2-1; no clear D. Germline lookup yields CDR1 ENHRY and CDR2 SYGVKD. V was cut by 2 bases and J by 3 bases, with 5 bases left in between. The CDR3 runs 13 residues.

The J gene is TRBJ1-6, the V gene TRBV19; the D is unclear. With 5 bases removed from V and 0 bases from J, the gap between germline ends came to 14 bases. There are 17 residues in the CDR3. Per germline, CDR1 LNHDA and CDR2 SQIVND (reference sequence). The CDR3 nucleotides are TGTGCCAGTAGTGGGGAGAGGATGAGCTCCTATAATTCACCCCTCCACTTT. Its protein is CASSGERMSSYNSPLHF.

This chain joins TRBV7-2 and TRBJ2-2; perhaps TRBD2 as D (7 bases). CDR1 and CDR2 from the germline V gene are SGHTA and FQGNSA. This CDR3 is built from 16 residues. Trimming stripped 5 bases from V and 6 bases from J, with 19 bases between. This CDR3 is CASSPGGRWLAGELFF. In DNA, the CDR3 is TGTGCCAGCAGCCCCGGGGGGCGGTGGTTGGCCGGGGAGCTGTTTTTT.

The chain is built from TRBV20-1 and TRBJ1-1; no clear D. Trimming took off 0 bases at V and 0 bases at J, with 5 bases between the two ends. The CDR3 runs to 13 residues. Germline lookup yields CDR1 DFQATT and CDR2 SNEGSKA (reference sequence). The CDR3 bases are TGCAGTGCTAGAGAACAGCTGAACACTGAAGCTTTCTTT. This codes for CSAREQLNTEAFF.

This clonotype was detected only a few times. The rearrangement joins TRBV7-2 to TRBJ2-7; D perhaps matches TRBD2 (6 bases). The V gene lost 4 bases and the J gene lost 3 bases, with 13 bases spanning the gap. The CDR3 runs 14 residues. Germline CDR1 and CDR2: SGHTA and FQGNSA. The CDR3 coding sequence is TGTGCCAGCAGCTCCTCGGGAGCGATCTACGAGCAGTACTTC. It is translated as CASSSSGAIYEQYF.

The CDR3 loop is CSARGNTGGMADTQYF. The CDR3 DNA reads as TGCAGTGCTAGAGGGAATACAGGGGGCATGGCAGATACGCAGTATTTT. J is TRBJ2-3 and V is TRBV20-1; 9 bases are shared with TRBD1. The germline V gene encodes CDR1 DFQATT and CDR2 SNEGSKA (reference sequence). CDR3 length: 16 residues. The V and J ends lost 1 base and 4 bases, in that order; junction bases with no gene match: 9.

The genes are TRBV7-8 and TRBJ2-2; tentative D call: TRBD1 (6 bases). The V gene lost 6 bases and the J gene lost 3 bases, with 17 bases spanning the gap. In germline, CDR1 is SGHVS, CDR2 FQNEAQ. The CDR3 extends over 16 amino acids. Written as DNA, the CDR3 is TGTGCCAGCAGTTGGTTTGTCAGGGGATACACCGGGGAGCTGTTTTTT. Its translation: CASSWFVRGYTGELFF.

V and J are TRBV19 and TRBJ2-1, with a possible D match to TRBD2 (6 bases). V was shortened by 1 base and J by 12 bases, with 19 bases between the two germline ends. In germline, CDR1 is LNHDA, CDR2 SQIVND (reference sequence). This CDR3 has 15 amino acids. The CDR3 here is CASSIGASEHRGQFF. DNA for the CDR3: TGTGCCAGTAGTATAGGGGCTAGCGAACATAGGGGGCAGTTCTTC.

This clonotype has just a few counts. The J gene is TRBJ1-1, the V gene TRBV20-1, with 7 bases lining up with TRBD1. Trimming took 3 bases from V and 10 from J; bases not matched to a gene: 14. The CDR3 spans 14 residues. From germline, CDR1 is DFQATT and CDR2 SNEGSKA (reference sequence). The CDR3 sequence: CSASRQGVSSGAFF. The CDR3 nucleotides are TGCAGTGCTAGTAGGCAGGGGGTTTCGTCCGGAGCTTTCTTT.

CDR3 nucleotide sequence: TGTGCCAGCAGCTTACACACAGGGTACAATGAGCAGTTCTTC. Its translation is CASSLHTGYNEQFF. This chain joins TRBV7-9 and TRBJ2-1; D perhaps matches TRBD1 (6 bases). Trimming took off 2 bases at V and 4 bases at J, with 9 bases between the two ends. Germline V gives CDR1 SEHNR, CDR2 FQNEAQ (reference sequence). CDR3 length equals 14 residues.

The chain recombines TRBV20-1 with TRBJ2-5, with D perhaps matching TRBD1 or TRBD2 (6 bases each). The CDR3 loop spans 16 amino acids. Trimming pared 1 base from V and 5 bases from J, leaving 20 bases between. Germline V CDR1 and CDR2: DFQATT, SNEGSKA (reference sequence). CDR3 DNA sequence: TGCAGTGCTAGAGGAGGGGGTAGCGGAAGGGGGGAGACCCAGTACTTC. This gives the protein CSARGGGSGRGETQYF.

The chain is built from TRBV6-1 and TRBJ1-2, with D possibly being TRBD1 (6 bases). The CDR3 contains 16 residues. Germline V gives CDR1 MNHNS, CDR2 SASEGT. The ends were cut back, 5 bases at V and 4 bases at J, with 20 bases in the middle. CDR3 residues: CASSRTAGDDRYGYTF. DNA of the CDR3: TGTGCCAGCAGTAGGACAGCGGGTGATGATCGCTATGGCTACACCTTC.

In its sample, this clonotype was seen a few times. The chain recombines TRBV20-1 with TRBJ2-7; D is possibly TRBD1 (6 bases). CDR3 length: 12 amino acids. Germline V gene data show CDR1 as DFQATT and CDR2 as SNEGSKA (reference sequence). V lost 5 bases and J 2 bases, leaving 10 bases between the germline ends. The CDR3 reads CSAPGQTYEQYF. The CDR3 DNA is TGCAGTGCTCCCGGACAGACCTACGAGCAGTACTTC.

The chain has TRBV20-1 and TRBJ2-3; 10 bases agree with TRBD2. Germline trimming cut 4 bases from V and 1 base from J; bases unmatched to any gene: 5. CDR3 length: 15 amino acids. The germline V gene encodes CDR1 DFQATT and CDR2 SNEGSKA (reference sequence). The CDR3 is CSAKREGRGTDTQYF. The CDR3 DNA reads TGCAGTGCTAAGCGGGAGGGCCGGGGCACAGATACGCAGTATTTT.

This clonotype was counted only a few times. The DNA for the CDR3 is TGCAGTGCCAACCCGACTAGCGGGTACAACAATGAGCAGTTCTTC. Protein: CSANPTSGYNNEQFF. This chain uses TRBV20-1 with TRBJ2-1, with 10 bases lining up with TRBD2. In germline, CDR1 is DFQATT, CDR2 SNEGSKA (reference sequence). The CDR3 spans 15 residues. With 6 bases clipped from V and 5 bases from J, the junction kept 10 bases outside the gene matches.

The rearrangement links TRBV12-3 or TRBV12-4 to TRBJ2-3, with unresolved D. The CDR3 totals 15 residues. The V and J ends lost 8 bases and 4 bases respectively, with 19 bases between them. The CDR3 DNA sequence: TGTGCCAGCGGTCCGAGTTGGGGATCCGCAGATACGCAGTATTTT. Translation gives CASGPSWGSADTQYF.

This clonotype was seen a handful of times. The chain has TRBV5-1 and TRBJ2-1; 7 nucleotides line up with TRBD1. CDR1 and CDR2 from the germline V gene are SGHRS and YFSETQ. V lost 4 bases to trimming and J lost 5 bases; unmatched junction nucleotides: 6. The CDR3 is 14 amino acids. CDR3 sequence reads: CASSNGQVHNEQFF. The CDR3 nucleotides read TGCGCCAGCAGCAACGGACAGGTTCACAATGAGCAGTTCTTC.

The CDR3 here is CASSLTGLDGAFF. The CDR3 DNA reads as TGCGCCAGCAGCTTGACAGGGTTAGATGGAGCTTTCTTT. The chain carries TRBV5-1 and TRBJ1-1; perhaps TRBD1 as D (6 bases). The CDR3 totals 13 residues. Germline V lookup: CDR1 SGHRS, CDR2 YFSETQ. Trimming stripped 1 base from V and 10 bases from J, with 14 bases between.

V gene TRBV3-1 combines with J gene TRBJ1-3; no clear D gene. The length of the CDR3 is 14 residues. V lost 6 bases and J lost 0, with 9 bases in between. Germline V gene data show CDR1 as LGHDT and CDR2 as YNNKEL (reference sequence). The chain's CDR3 is CASRHSPSGNTIYF. CDR3 in DNA: TGTGCCAGCAGACACAGCCCCTCTGGAAACACCATATATTTT.

The gene calls are TRBV20-1 and TRBJ1-1; D uncertain. This CDR3 has 18 residues. V was cut by 0 bases and J by 1 base, with 21 bases left in between. Germline assignment: CDR1 DFQATT and CDR2 SNEGSKA (reference sequence). The CDR3, as DNA: TGCAGTGCTAGAGATTCTGGGAGACCCGCCGTTAGGAACACTGAAGCTTTCTTT. This translates into CSARDSGRPAVRNTEAFF.

The chain recombines TRBV20-1 with TRBJ2-1; D uncertain. CDR3 size: 13 residues. CDR1 is DFQATT, CDR2 SNEGSKA, per germline (reference sequence). V was shortened by 4 bases and J by 0 bases, with 7 bases between the two germline ends. CDR3 coding DNA: TGCAGTGCTAATAGCATCTCCTACAATGAGCAGTTCTTC. The encoded protein is CSANSISYNEQFF.

This clonotype was observed a handful of times. The V call is TRBV12-3 or TRBV12-4, the J call TRBJ1-4; D call uncertain. V lost 8 bases and J lost 8, with 12 bases in between. This CDR3 region has 12 residues. The CDR3: CASAYSGEKLFF. The CDR3 region has the DNA TGTGCCAGCGCATACTCCGGGGAAAAACTGTTTTTT.

The V gene is TRBV29-1, the J gene TRBJ2-7; weak D call: TRBD1 (5 bases). Germline values: CDR1 SQVTM, CDR2 ANQGSEA. The length of the CDR3 is 13 residues. The V end was cut by 5 bases, the J end by 3 bases, with 14 bases between. CDR3 protein: CSVQADRYYEQYF. Here the CDR3 DNA reads TGCAGCGTTCAGGCCGACAGATACTACGAGCAGTACTTC.

This clonotype showed up just a few times. The genes are TRBV12-3 or TRBV12-4 and TRBJ2-3; perhaps TRBD1 as D (5 bases). The V and J ends lost 3 bases and 7 bases respectively, with 14 bases between them. The CDR3 length is 14 residues. The CDR3 nucleotides are TGTGCCAGCAGTTTTCAGGGAAGTGCAAATACGCAGTATTTT. Its translation is CASSFQGSANTQYF.

This clonotype was picked up a small number of times. A much more abundant neighbour one base away suggests this may be a read error. The gene calls are TRBV12-3 or TRBV12-4 and TRBJ2-7; weak D call: TRBD1 (5 bases). The CDR3 loop spans 12 amino acids. V lost 4 bases, J lost 3 bases, and 7 bases lay in between. CDR3 protein: CASSWQGYEQYF. The CDR3 nucleotides are TGTGCCAGCAGTTGGCAGGGCTACGAGCAGTACTTC.

This clonotype was detected a few times. The genes are TRBV5-5 and TRBJ2-1; 9 nucleotides agree with TRBD2. V was pared by 3 bases and J by 3 bases, with 4 bases of the junction left unmatched. CDR3 length equals 15 residues. Germline V lookup: CDR1 SGHKS, CDR2 YYEKEE (reference sequence). CDR3 loop: CASSSSGGHYNEQFF. The CDR3 DNA reads as TGTGCCAGCAGCTCGAGCGGGGGGCACTACAATGAGCAGTTCTTC.